The 31 T cell receptor beta chains reported below all come from one sample, sequenced in a study of regulatory T cells in long-lasting Graves disease. Building of the TCR beta libraries involved iRepertoire HTBI primers and Arm-PCR of CDR3 regions. A single record per CDR3 protein comes from TCRdb applying MiXCR to the multiplex PCR reads. The table has 400,000 to 450,000 distinct CDR3 sequences, 23% seen once. The time point: persistent/refractory GD, antithyroid drugs over 5 years with positive TRAb. Following extraction of RNA from PBMCs, that RNA was used to make the TCR library. The sequencing here drew on peripheral blood mononuclear cells (PBMCs), taken when the disease was refractory, from a patient treated with antithyroid drugs. These receptors all come from a female donor with Graves disease.

This clonotype was seen a handful of times. The chain joins TRBV15 to TRBJ1-4; D unresolved. Deletions cut 1 base from V and 0 bases from J, with 6 bases between. Germline V lookup: CDR1 LNHNV, CDR2 YYDKDF (reference sequence). CDR3 length: 15 amino acids. DNA for the CDR3: TGTGCCACCAGCAGAGCCGGCACAACTAATGAAAAACTGTTTTTT. Protein product: CATSRAGTTNEKLFF.

This clonotype has just a few counts. The chain has TRBV19 and TRBJ1-5, with a tentative D call TRBD1 (5 bases). Germline CDR1 is LNHDA and CDR2 is SQIVND (reference sequence). Trimming stripped 0 bases from V and 0 bases from J, with 9 bases between. The CDR3 covers 16 residues. CDR3 in amino acids: CASSIEDTFSNQPQHF. Here the CDR3 DNA reads TGTGCCAGTAGTATAGAGGACACTTTTAGCAATCAGCCCCAGCATTTT.

J is TRBJ2-7 and V is TRBV20-1, with D perhaps matching TRBD2 (5 bases). The CDR3 has 14 residues. Trimming took 0 bases from V and 5 from J, leaving 14 bases between them. The germline gives CDR1 DFQATT, CDR2 SNEGSKA (reference sequence). The CDR3 nucleotides are TGCAGTGCTAGAGATGGTAGGGCTAGCCACGAGCAGTACTTC. Amino acids: CSARDGRASHEQYF.

The chain employs TRBV11-3 and TRBJ2-6; the match to TRBD2 covers 9 bases. Germline CDR1 reads SGHNT; CDR2 reads YENEEA. V shed 1 base, J shed 0 bases, and the junction held 16 bases outside the gene matches. This CDR3 spans 22 amino acids. DNA of the CDR3: TGTGCCAGCAGCTTAGTTGCCGGGTCCGTAAGCGGGAGGCCCTCTGGGGCCAACGTCCTGACTTTC. It specifies CASSLVAGSVSGRPSGANVLTF.

V is TRBV4-3 and J is TRBJ1-1, with D possibly TRBD1 on 6 matching bases. In germline, CDR1 is LGHNA, CDR2 YSLEER. Trimming shortened V by 4 bases and J by 0 bases, and 12 bases separated the two germline ends. This CDR3 spans 15 amino acids. The CDR3 spells CASSRRAGVNTEAFF. In DNA, the CDR3 is TGCGCCAGCAGCCGCCGGGCAGGGGTGAACACTGAAGCTTTCTTT.

V is TRBV11-2 and J is TRBJ2-3; no clear D. V was clipped by 1 base and J by 4 bases, with 12 bases between them. CDR3 size: 15 residues. In germline, CDR1 is SGHAT, CDR2 FQNNGV. CDR3 in amino acids: CASSLVLGASDTQYF. Here the CDR3 DNA reads TGTGCCAGCAGCTTAGTGCTTGGCGCCTCAGATACGCAGTATTTT. Based on the CDR3 plus reference TRBV11-2 and TRBJ2-3, the full variable domain is EAGVAQSPRYKIIEKRQSVAFWCNPISGHATLYWYQQILGQGPKLLIQFQNNGVVDDSQLPKDRFSAERLKGVDSTLKIQPAKLEDSAVYLCASSLVLGASDTQYFGPGTRLTVL.

This clonotype was recorded at least ten times. The rearrangement joins TRBV2 to TRBJ1-5; 7 bases fit TRBD1. Germline V gene sequence: CDR1 SNHLY, CDR2 FYNNEI. The CDR3 runs 14 residues. V shed 3 bases and J 7 bases; nucleotides not matched to a gene: 6. This chain's CDR3 is CASSEQGQPQPQHF. The CDR3 bases are TGTGCCAGCAGTGAGCAGGGACAGCCGCAGCCCCAGCATTTT.

This clonotype was detected ten times or more. This chain connects TRBV6-5 to TRBJ2-5, with 9 bases lining up with TRBD2. This CDR3 is 18 amino acids long. Germline CDR1 is MNHEY and CDR2 is SVGAGI. Trimming took 2 bases from V and 2 from J; bases not matched to a gene: 12. The CDR3 loop reads CASSYGIGASGKQETQYF. The CDR3 region has the DNA TGTGCCAGCAGTTACGGCATAGGGGCTAGCGGGAAGCAAGAGACCCAGTACTTC.

With respect to this clonotype: Just one base apart from a much larger clone, this may be a read error. This chain joins TRBV2 and TRBJ2-5; 11 bases line up with TRBD1. CDR1 and CDR2 (germline): SNHLY, FYNNEI. The junction had 4 bases not matched to a gene; V was cut back by 6 bases and J by 4 bases. This CDR3 is built from 14 residues. CDR3 residues: CASSSGTGGETQYF. The CDR3 DNA sequence: TGTGCCAGCAGCTCCGGGACAGGGGGAGAGACCCAGTACTTC. Supplemented by reference TRBV2 and TRBJ2-5, the full variable domain reads EPEVTQTPSHQVTQMGQEVILRCVPISNHLYFYWYRQILGQKVEFLVSFYNNEISEKSEIFDDQFSVERPDGSNFTLKIRSTKLEDSAMYFCASSSGTGGETQYFGPGTRLLVL.

This clonotype was observed a few times. This chain links TRBV2 with TRBJ2-7; D might be TRBD2 (5 bases). V was pared by 5 bases and J by 2 bases, with 13 bases between. The CDR3 totals 14 residues. Germline-derived CDR1 and CDR2 are SNHLY and FYNNEI. CDR3 amino acids: CASSPPRVPYEQYF. CDR3 bases: TGTGCCAGCAGTCCCCCGAGGGTCCCCTACGAGCAGTACTTC.

This clonotype occurred once. The conserved final phenylalanine or tryptophan is absent from the CDR3, which likely points to a read error. The J gene is TRBJ2-7, the V gene TRBV11-2; no firm D call. V was clipped by 5 bases and J by 2 bases, with 7 bases between them. Germline CDR1 is SGHAT and CDR2 is FQNNGV. The CDR3 has 12 amino acids. The CDR3 region has the DNA TGTGCCAGCAGCCTCGTGCCCTACGAGCAGTACCTC. Encoded protein: CASSLVPYEQYL.

This chain uses TRBV27 with TRBJ2-7; 8 bases match TRBD2. The germline V gene has CDR1 MNHEY and CDR2 SMNVEV (reference sequence). The CDR3 length is 13 residues. Unmatched junction bases numbered 4, after V lost 6 bases and J lost 3 bases. Here the CDR3 reads CASSREGVYEQYF. Written as DNA, the CDR3 is TGTGCCAGCAGCCGGGAGGGGGTCTACGAGCAGTACTTC.

The chain is built from TRBV6-2 or TRBV6-3 and TRBJ2-5, with TRBD1 as a possible D gene (5 bases). The V end was cut by 2 bases, the J end by 13 bases, with 11 bases between. Germline V gene sequence: CDR1 MNHEY, CDR2 SVGEGT. The CDR3 is 11 residues long. The DNA of the CDR3 is TGTGCCAGCAGTTACGACAGTCAAGGGTACTTC. As protein: CASSYDSQGYF.

In its sample, this clonotype was seen many times. The chain uses TRBV7-2 and TRBJ1-2; D remains ambiguous. The CDR3 consists of 12 residues. The germline V and J ends were trimmed by 1 base and 8 bases, with 8 bases remaining between them. CDR1 SGHTA and CDR2 FQGNSA come from the germline V gene. The CDR3 loop reads CASSLDLRGYTF. CDR3 DNA: TGTGCCAGCAGCTTAGACCTTAGGGGCTACACCTTC. The whole variable domain, remainder taken from reference TRBV7-2 and TRBJ1-2, is GAGVSQSPSNKVTEKGKDVELRCDPISGHTALYWYRQSLGQGLEFLIYFQGNSAPDKSGLPSDRFSAERTGGSVSTLTIQRTQQEDSAVYLCASSLDLRGYTFGSGTRLTVV.

This clonotype has ten or more counts. This chain joins TRBV2 and TRBJ2-7, with 9 bases matching TRBD1. V shed 6 bases and J 1 base; nucleotides not matched to a gene: 7. From germline, CDR1 is SNHLY and CDR2 FYNNEI. The CDR3 is 15 amino acids. Here the CDR3 reads CASRQGTGYSYEQYF. The CDR3 nucleotides read TGTGCCAGCAGGCAAGGGACAGGGTATTCCTACGAGCAGTACTTC.

The chain recombines TRBV18 with TRBJ1-4; 10 bases agree with TRBD1. The CDR3 runs 15 residues. Unmatched junction bases numbered 0, after V lost 0 bases and J lost 5 bases. CDR1 is KGHSH and CDR2 is LQKENI in the germline V gene. The DNA for the CDR3 is TGTGCCAGCTCACCACCGGGACAGGGGAATGAAAAACTGTTTTTT. It specifies CASSPPGQGNEKLFF.

This clonotype was detected a few times. CDR3 sequence: CASSASGHYQPQHF. CDR3 nucleotides: TGTGCCAGCAGTGCGTCAGGGCACTATCAGCCCCAGCATTTT. The V call is TRBV6-1, the J call TRBJ1-5, with D possibly TRBD1 on 5 matching bases. V was cut by 4 bases and J by 5 bases, with 12 bases left in between. The CDR3 has 14 amino acids. Germline lookup yields CDR1 MNHNS and CDR2 SASEGT.

The chain carries TRBV7-2 and TRBJ2-7; D call uncertain. Germline V gives CDR1 SGHTA, CDR2 FQGNSA. V gave up 3 bases and J gave up 0 bases, with 18 bases separating them. The CDR3 runs to 17 residues. CDR3 DNA: TGTGCCAGCAGCTTGAGTCCTTACAATACCATCTCCTACGAGCAGTACTTC. It is translated as CASSLSPYNTISYEQYF.

This clonotype was seen ten or more times. The V gene is TRBV19, the J gene TRBJ1-5, with 9 bases fitting TRBD1. Germline values: CDR1 LNHDA, CDR2 SQIVND (reference sequence). Trimming cost V 5 bases and J 5 bases; bases outside gene matches: 7. The CDR3 loop spans 15 amino acids. CDR3 bases: TGTGCCAGTAGTCCCGGGGACAGGGACCATCAGCCCCAGCATTTT. Translation: CASSPGDRDHQPQHF.

This clonotype was observed a few times. Germline and junction disagree at one end, which may indicate a read error. The chain carries TRBV12-3 or TRBV12-4 and TRBJ2-2; 10 bases are shared with TRBD2. The CDR3 length is 14 residues. The CDR3 DNA sequence: TGTGCCAGCAGAACTAGCGGGAACGCCGGGGAGCTGTTTTTT. Protein: CASRTSGNAGELFF.

This chain uses TRBV7-9 with TRBJ2-6; 8 bases line up with TRBD1. The germline V gene has CDR1 SEHNR and CDR2 FQNEAQ (reference sequence). This CDR3 is built from 18 residues. V lost 5 bases and J lost 0; bases outside the gene matches: 9. CDR3 sequence: CASSGRTGTNSGANVLTF. Written as DNA, the CDR3 is TGTGCCAGCAGCGGCAGGACAGGGACCAACTCTGGGGCCAACGTCCTGACTTTC.

This sequence joins TRBV7-9 and TRBJ2-5; D call uncertain. There are 12 residues in the CDR3. Trimming removed 11 bases at V and 0 bases at J, with 10 bases between. Looked up from germline, CDR1 is SEHNR and CDR2 is FQNEAQ (reference sequence). CDR3 amino acids: CAGQPYQETQYF. CDR3 nucleotide sequence: TGTGCCGGCCAACCGTACCAAGAGACCCAGTACTTC.

The table lists this clonotype with a few counts. The genes are TRBV28 and TRBJ2-7, with TRBD1 identical over 9 bases. This CDR3 has 15 amino acids. The germline V gene encodes CDR1 MDHEN and CDR2 SYDVKM. J lost 6 bases, V lost 5 bases, and 11 bases had no gene match. Here the CDR3 reads CASSPPTGGSSEQYF. CDR3 DNA sequence: TGTGCCAGCAGTCCCCCAACAGGGGGCAGCTCCGAGCAGTACTTC.

This clonotype was picked up a small number of times. The V and J genes are TRBV19 and TRBJ1-6; 7 bases fit TRBD1. Per germline, CDR1 LNHDA and CDR2 SQIVND (reference sequence). Trimming took 0 bases from V and 13 from J; bases not matched to a gene: 9. The CDR3 contains 15 residues. The CDR3 bases are TGTGCCAGTAGTATAGATCTTGAGGGGGCGTCGCCCCTCCACTTT. Translated, it gives CASSIDLEGASPLHF.

The sample holds a few counts of this clonotype. V and J are TRBV27 and TRBJ2-7; possibly TRBD1 for D (6 bases). Trimming stripped 6 bases from V and 3 bases from J, with 12 bases between. Germline V gene data show CDR1 as MNHEY and CDR2 as SMNVEV (reference sequence). The CDR3 loop spans 13 amino acids. CDR3 sequence: CASRQGTGYEQYF. In DNA, the CDR3 is TGTGCCAGCAGACAGGGCACCGGCTACGAGCAGTACTTC.

This clonotype was observed at least ten times. The chain joins TRBV20-1 to TRBJ1-3; D uncertain. CDR1 is DFQATT and CDR2 is SNEGSKA in the germline V gene (reference sequence). V lost 4 bases to trimming and J lost 4 bases, with 11 bases between them. CDR3 length: 13 amino acids. The CDR3 region has the DNA TGCAGTGCTACGAGTGATAGGGGAAACACCATATATTTT. Translation: CSATSDRGNTIYF.

This clonotype was seen ten or more times. The rearrangement links TRBV7-2 to TRBJ2-7, with D possibly TRBD1 on 6 matching bases. The length of the CDR3 is 14 residues. Trimming took 5 bases from V and 3 from J, leaving 14 bases between them. Germline V CDR1 and CDR2: SGHTA, FQGNSA. This CDR3 reads CASSGQGKDYEQYF. CDR3 in DNA: TGTGCCAGCAGCGGTCAGGGGAAGGACTACGAGCAGTACTTC.

This clonotype has more than one count but fewer than ten. The DNA of the CDR3 is TGTGCCAGCAGCCCGCCCCGGACTAGCGGGAGGGCCAGGCAGTACTTC. Translated, it gives CASSPPRTSGRARQYF. The chain is built from TRBV7-8 and TRBJ2-7; 15 bases are shared with TRBD2. With 5 bases clipped from V and 9 bases from J, the junction kept 11 bases outside the gene matches. Per germline, CDR1 SGHVS and CDR2 FQNEAQ. CDR3 length: 16 residues. Full variable domain (remainder filled in from reference TRBV7-8 and TRBJ2-7): GAGVSQSPRYKVAKRGQDVALRCDPISGHVSLFWYQQALGQGPEFLTYFQNEAQLDKSGLPSDRFFAERPEGSVSTLKIQRTQQEDSAVYLCASSPPRTSGRARQYFGPGTRLTVT.

This sequence joins TRBV7-2 and TRBJ2-2; 10 positions agree with TRBD2. In germline, CDR1 is SGHTA, CDR2 FQGNSA. CDR3 length: 17 residues. V trimming: 0 bases; J trimming: 5 bases; junction bases outside the gene matches: 6. CDR3 sequence (DNA): TGTGCCAGCAGCTTAGCGGTGTTAGCGGGAGGTACCGGGGAGCTGTTTTTT. Amino acid sequence: CASSLAVLAGGTGELFF.

The J gene is TRBJ2-5, the V gene TRBV20-1, with D tentatively TRBD1 (6 bases). The CDR3 extends over 14 amino acids. Germline CDR1 reads DFQATT; CDR2 reads SNEGSKA (reference sequence). Trimming shortened V by 2 bases and J by 2 bases, and 12 bases separated the two germline ends. CDR3: CSARKRDTQETQYF. The DNA of the CDR3 is TGCAGTGCTAGAAAACGGGACACACAAGAGACCCAGTACTTC.

Only a few counts were recorded for this clonotype. V gene TRBV25-1 combines with J gene TRBJ1-1, with no clear D. The V gene lost 5 bases and the J gene lost 4 bases, with 8 bases spanning the gap. Germline V gene sequence: CDR1 MGHDK, CDR2 SYGVNS. The CDR3 has 12 amino acids. The CDR3 sequence: CASSRSATEAFF. As DNA, the CDR3 is TGTGCCAGCAGTAGGTCAGCCACTGAAGCTTTCTTT.